A single sample gave rise to the 25 T cell receptor beta chains below, sequenced in a study of blood T cell repertoires in COVID-19. The repertoire was sequenced with immunoSEQ multiplex PCR; TCRdb's copy has only in-frame clones and lacks some. The sample has about 190,000 clones, about 80% seen once. Sequencing used peripheral blood. These receptors originate from a man aged 30 to 39 with active or convalescent COVID-19.

The chain is built from TRBV27 and TRBJ2-2, with D perhaps matching TRBD1 (5 bases). V lost 6 bases, J lost 6 bases, and 14 bases lay in between. The CDR3 totals 14 residues. Per germline, CDR1 MNHEY and CDR2 SMNVEV (reference sequence). CDR3 region: CASRPIGVPGELFF. The CDR3 DNA follows: TGTGCCAGCAGGCCGATAGGGGTTCCCGGGGAGCTGTTTTTT.

The chain is built from TRBV11-3 and TRBJ2-5, with 8 positions matching TRBD2. The CDR3 totals 14 residues. The V segment lost 5 bases and the J segment 5 bases; nucleotides outside the gene matches: 7. The germline gives CDR1 SGHNT, CDR2 YENEEA. CDR3 in amino acids: CASSPSGGAETQYF. Written as DNA, the CDR3 is TGTGCCAGCAGCCCGAGCGGGGGCGCGGAGACCCAGTACTTC.

The V and J genes are TRBV11-3 and TRBJ1-1; D is uncertain. This CDR3 contains 13 residues. Between the trimmed V and J ends, which lost 5 bases and 0 bases, there was a span of 7 bases. Germline V lookup: CDR1 SGHNT, CDR2 YENEEA. The CDR3, as DNA: TGTGCCAGCAGCCGCGTCCTGAACACTGAAGCTTTCTTT. This codes for CASSRVLNTEAFF.

This clone has only a few counts. The chain couples TRBV19 to TRBJ1-1; D perhaps matches TRBD1 (6 bases). The ends were cut back, 11 bases at V and 1 base at J, with 17 bases in the middle. This CDR3 is 14 amino acids long. CDR1 is LNHDA, CDR2 SQIVND, per germline (reference sequence). The CDR3 spells CAASPQGTNTEAFF. CDR3 DNA: TGTGCCGCCTCTCCCCAGGGGACGAACACTGAAGCTTTCTTT.

V usage is TRBV20-1 and J usage is TRBJ1-6, with a possible D match to TRBD1 (5 bases). V lost 6 bases and J 7 bases, leaving 16 bases between the germline ends. Germline loops: CDR1 DFQATT, CDR2 SNEGSKA (reference sequence). CDR3 length: 14 amino acids. The CDR3 DNA follows: TGCAGTGCCAGTCCCCCGTCAGGGAATTCACCCCTCCACTTT. It yields the protein CSASPPSGNSPLHF.

The count of this clone is one. The chain combines TRBV18 with TRBJ2-1; 9 nucleotides align to TRBD2. V dropped 3 bases and J dropped 3; count of bases not matched to a gene: 3. The CDR3 has 15 residues. Germline CDR1 reads KGHSH; CDR2 reads LQKENI. This chain's CDR3 is CASSPGTSFYNEQFF. The CDR3 region has the DNA TGTGCCAGCTCACCGGGGACTAGCTTCTACAATGAGCAGTTCTTC.

This chain joins TRBV28 and TRBJ1-2, with a possible D match to TRBD1 (5 bases). The CDR3 has 16 amino acids. Germline V lookup: CDR1 MDHEN, CDR2 SYDVKM. Trimming left V 4 bases short and J 3 bases short, with 18 bases between. The CDR3 nucleotides read TGTGCCAGCAGTTCCACCGGGACGGGGGACCACTATGGCTACACCTTC. Translation: CASSSTGTGDHYGYTF.

The chain joins TRBV11-2 to TRBJ1-2; 11 positions match TRBD1. J gave up 7 bases and V 1 base, and 5 bases lay outside the gene matches. This CDR3 comprises 15 residues. CDR1 and CDR2 from the germline V gene are SGHAT and FQNNGV. This chain's CDR3 is CASSLAGQGASGYTF. CDR3 DNA: TGTGCCAGCAGCTTAGCAGGACAGGGGGCGAGTGGCTACACCTTC.

The rearrangement links TRBV5-5 to TRBJ2-3, with D possibly being TRBD1 (6 bases). The CDR3 covers 14 residues. V lost 1 base and J lost 4, with 10 bases in between. Per the germline V gene, CDR1 is SGHKS and CDR2 is YYEKEE (reference sequence). The CDR3 nucleotides read TGTGCCAGCAGCTTGTTCTCAGGGGCAGATACGCAGTATTTT. Translating it yields CASSLFSGADTQYF.

The sample holds a few counts of this clone. V gene TRBV7-2 combines with J gene TRBJ1-6, with D uncertain. The CDR3 totals 13 residues. Trimming took 6 bases from V and 8 from J, leaving 11 bases between them. Germline-derived CDR1 and CDR2 are SGHTA and FQGNSA. This CDR3 reads CASSLSGDSPLHF. DNA of the CDR3: TGTGCCAGCAGTTTGAGCGGGGATTCACCCCTCCACTTT.

J is TRBJ1-5 and V is TRBV2; a weak D match, TRBD1 (5 bases). The CDR3 runs 16 residues. V shed 6 bases and J shed 2 bases, with 17 bases lying between them. CDR1 is SNHLY and CDR2 is FYNNEI in the germline V gene. The CDR3 sequence: CASRDPPGGGNQPQHF. As DNA, the CDR3 is TGTGCCAGCAGGGATCCCCCGGGGGGAGGCAATCAGCCCCAGCATTTT. Looking up the rest from reference TRBV2 and TRBJ1-5 gives the full variable domain: EPEVTQTPSHQVTQMGQEVILRCVPISNHLYFYWYRQILGQKVEFLVSFYNNEISEKSEIFDDQFSVERPDGSNFTLKIRSTKLEDSAMYFCASRDPPGGGNQPQHFGDGTRLSIL.

This chain links TRBV6-5 with TRBJ1-2; 9 bases are shared with TRBD1. V lost 0 bases, J lost 4 bases, and 6 bases stayed unmatched. This CDR3 spans 16 amino acids. Germline V CDR1 and CDR2: MNHEY, SVGAGI. As DNA, the CDR3 is TGTGCCAGCAGTTACTCAACCGGGACAGGGACCTATGGCTACACCTTC. It yields the protein CASSYSTGTGTYGYTF.

The genes are TRBV10-3 and TRBJ1-5; 7 bases line up with TRBD1. V shed 6 bases, J shed 5 bases, and the junction held 13 bases outside the gene matches. CDR1 is ENHRY and CDR2 is SYGVKD in the germline V gene. CDR3 size: 16 residues. The CDR3 nucleotides read TGTGCCATCAGCCCTAACAGAGACAGGGCTCATCAGCCCCAGCATTTT. Translation: CAISPNRDRAHQPQHF.

V usage is TRBV6-5 and J usage is TRBJ2-5, with 8 nucleotides matching TRBD1. This CDR3 has 15 amino acids. CDR1 is MNHEY and CDR2 is SVGAGI in the germline V gene. With V trimmed by 2 bases and J by 4 bases, 6 bases remained unmatched. CDR3 in DNA: TGTGCCAGCAGTTACGGAACAGGGGGAGGAGAGACCCAGTACTTC. Its protein product is CASSYGTGGGETQYF.

This clone has only one observation. This chain connects TRBV10-3 to TRBJ1-3; TRBD1 agrees at 8 bases. With V trimmed by 6 bases and J by 0 bases, 4 bases remained unmatched. The germline CDR1 and CDR2 sequences are ENHRY and SYGVKD. The length of the CDR3 is 15 residues. The CDR3 is CAISSTGVSGNTIYF. The CDR3, as DNA: TGTGCCATCAGCTCGACAGGGGTCTCTGGAAACACCATATATTTT.

The chain is built from TRBV4-3 and TRBJ1-2; D remains unclear. CDR1 is LGHNA and CDR2 is YSLEER in the germline V gene. This CDR3 has 15 residues. Deletions cut 1 base from V and 7 bases from J, with 16 bases between. CDR3 DNA: TGCGCCAGCAGCCAAGTTGGAGGCGGGGTCGGTGGCTACACCTTC. Translation: CASSQVGGGVGGYTF.

This clone has a handful of counts. This chain connects TRBV28 to TRBJ1-1; weak D call: TRBD1 (6 bases). CDR1 is MDHEN, CDR2 SYDVKM, per germline. V gave up 6 bases and J gave up 4 bases, with 18 bases separating them. The CDR3 has 15 amino acids. CDR3 sequence: CASRQPGQLGTEAFF. CDR3 coding DNA: TGTGCCAGCAGACAACCGGGACAATTAGGCACTGAAGCTTTCTTT. The full variable domain, its missing parts supplied by reference TRBV28 and TRBJ1-1, is DVKVTQSSRYLVKRTGEKVFLECVQDMDHENMFWYRQDPGLGLRLIYFSYDVKMKEKGDIPEGYSVSREKKERFSLILESASTNQTSMYLCASRQPGQLGTEAFFGQGTRLTVV.

This rearrangement joins TRBV9 to TRBJ2-7; tentatively, D is TRBD2 (5 bases). V was pared by 4 bases and J by 6 bases, with 14 bases between. CDR1 is SGDLS, CDR2 YYNGEE, per germline. The CDR3 sequence is 13 residues long. The CDR3 reads CASSPSPSGEQYF. Here the CDR3 DNA reads TGTGCCAGCAGCCCCAGCCCCAGCGGCGAGCAGTACTTC.

The chain couples TRBV10-1 to TRBJ1-5, with 9 bases matching TRBD1. With V trimmed by 6 bases and J by 6 bases, 9 bases remained unmatched. The CDR3 is 15 amino acids. Germline loops: CDR1 WNHNN, CDR2 SYGVQD (reference sequence). The CDR3 loop reads CASSADRGGGQPQHF. CDR3 in DNA: TGCGCCAGCAGCGCGGACAGGGGAGGGGGTCAGCCCCAGCATTTT.

The chain recombines TRBV19 with TRBJ2-6, with D possibly matching TRBD1 (5 bases). V lost 7 bases and J 0 bases, leaving 28 bases between the germline ends. The CDR3 extends over 21 amino acids. Germline assignment: CDR1 LNHDA and CDR2 SQIVND (reference sequence). CDR3: CASTPLGHSLPGSSGANVLTF. Here the CDR3 DNA reads TGTGCCAGTACCCCATTGGGGCATTCGCTGCCTGGAAGCTCTGGGGCCAACGTCCTGACTTTC.

CDR3 protein: CASSQDSVGSGLRGTQYF. CDR3 DNA sequence: TGCGCCAGCAGCCAAGATTCGGTCGGTAGCGGCCTTAGAGGTACCCAGTACTTC. This chain links TRBV4-3 with TRBJ2-5, with D perhaps matching TRBD2 (6 bases). This CDR3 spans 18 amino acids. Germline CDR1 and CDR2: LGHNA and YSLEER. V was pared by 0 bases and J by 8 bases, with 25 bases between.

This clone has a handful of counts. The chain recombines TRBV2 with TRBJ1-1, with D tentatively TRBD1 (6 bases). The V and J ends lost 6 bases and 4 bases respectively, with 21 bases between them. Germline CDR1 is SNHLY and CDR2 is FYNNEI. The CDR3 covers 16 residues. CDR3 loop: CASSPGDKGFGTEAFF. CDR3 bases: TGTGCCAGCAGCCCCGGGGACAAGGGGTTTGGCACTGAAGCTTTCTTT.

Only a few counts were recorded for this clone. The identical CDR3 is also encoded by other nucleotide sequences in the sample. The chain joins TRBV5-4 to TRBJ2-7, with TRBD1 identical over 7 bases. The trim removed 5 bases at V and 4 bases at J, leaving 3 bases unmatched. The CDR3 is 12 amino acids. Germline V gene lookup returns CDR1 SGHNT and CDR2 YYREEE (reference sequence). The CDR3 loop is CASSSQGYEQYV. As DNA, the CDR3 is TGTGCCAGCAGTTCACAGGGGTACGAGCAGTACGTC.

The chain has TRBV2 and TRBJ2-3, with D perhaps matching TRBD2 (6 bases). This CDR3 is 16 amino acids long. V dropped 5 bases and J dropped 1 base, with 16 bases sitting between them. Germline CDR1 SNHLY, CDR2 FYNNEI. The CDR3 is CASSLREGGGTDTQYF. The CDR3 nucleotides are TGTGCCAGCAGTCTCCGCGAGGGCGGGGGCACAGATACGCAGTATTTT.

CDR3 protein: CASSIPGQSNQPQHF. CDR3 nucleotide sequence: TGTGCCAGTAGTATACCGGGTCAGAGCAATCAGCCCCAGCATTTT. The chain has TRBV19 and TRBJ1-5; D unclear. The germline gives CDR1 LNHDA, CDR2 SQIVND (reference sequence). The CDR3 consists of 15 residues. Trimming pared 2 bases from V and 1 base from J, leaving 9 bases between.